Below, 28 T cell receptor beta chains from the same sample are listed, as sequenced in a study of vaccination and CD4 T cells after COVID-19. Their cognate antigens are unknown. Sequence data for DNA of cultured CD4+ T cells were generated by the Oncomine TCR Beta short-read assay. Each CDR3 protein is one row after TCRdb ran MiXCR on the PCR reads. The sample lists some 10,000 distinct CDR3 sequences, roughly 43% seen once, with about 21% in the top ten. Treatment specified: roughly 11-day PBMC culture with coronavirus spike peptide pools or control peptides (ViraFEST assay). The sample was CD4+ T cells from blood, cultured in vitro. These receptors originate from a human donor who had recovered from COVID-19.

This clonotype was seen once. This rearrangement joins TRBV28 to TRBJ1-6, with D possibly TRBD1 on 5 matching bases. CDR1 and CDR2 from the germline V gene are MDHEN and SYDVKM. V was pared by 2 bases and J by 7 bases, with 18 bases between. This CDR3 has 17 residues. The CDR3 sequence: CASSLIDLGGGNSPLHF. The CDR3 coding sequence is TGTGCCAGCAGTTTAATAGATTTGGGGGGAGGAAATTCACCCCTCCACTTT. Variable domain in full (rest from reference TRBV28 and TRBJ1-6): DVKVTQSSRYLVKRTGEKVFLECVQDMDHENMFWYRQDPGLGLRLIYFSYDVKMKEKGDIPEGYSVSREKKERFSLILESASTNQTSMYLCASSLIDLGGGNSPLHFGNGTRLTVT.

V and J are TRBV6-5 and TRBJ2-6; no clear D gene. V lost 3 bases and J 0 bases, leaving 9 bases between the germline ends. From germline, CDR1 is MNHEY and CDR2 SVGAGI. CDR3 length: 16 residues. CDR3 sequence: CASSYDGSSGANVLTF. The CDR3 DNA is TGTGCCAGCAGTTATGACGGAAGCTCTGGGGCCAACGTCCTGACTTTC.

To note about this clonotype: Its ends do not fully match the called genes, so a read error is possible. The chain employs TRBV3-1 and TRBJ1-1; the D gene is possibly TRBD1 (6 bases). This CDR3 has 14 residues. Germline V lookup: CDR1 LGHDT, CDR2 YNNKEL (reference sequence). DNA for the CDR3: TGTGCCAGCAGCTTGGGGACACTGAACACTGAAGCTCTCTTT. It yields the protein CASSLGTLNTEALF.

This clonotype is categorized as medium-sized (0.01 to 0.1%). The chain carries TRBV7-8 and TRBJ1-2, with D maybe TRBD1 (6 bases). From germline, CDR1 is SGHVS and CDR2 FQNEAQ. V lost 1 base and J lost 1, with 19 bases in between. The CDR3 extends over 18 amino acids. The CDR3 reads CASSLVFRIAGDNYGYTF. CDR3 sequence (DNA): TGTGCCAGCAGCTTAGTCTTTAGAATTGCAGGGGATAACTATGGCTACACCTTC.

The chain uses TRBV11-3 and TRBJ2-3; D gene unclear. Trimming cost V 5 bases and J 0 bases, with 9 bases left between them. The CDR3 totals 14 residues. Germline CDR1 reads SGHNT; CDR2 reads YENEEA. The CDR3 DNA sequence: TGTGCCAGCAGCCCGGCCCTTAGCACAGATACGCAGTATTTT. Protein sequence: CASSPALSTDTQYF. Combining the CDR3 with reference TRBV11-3 and TRBJ2-3 gives the whole variable domain EAGVVQSPRYKIIEKKQPVAFWCNPISGHNTLYWYLQNLGQGPELLIRYENEEAVDDSQLPKDRFSAERLKGVDSTLKIQPAELGDSAVYLCASSPALSTDTQYFGPGTRLTVL.

CDR3 region: CASSLGGQLNQPQHF. The CDR3, as DNA: TGTGCCAGCAGCTTGGGGGGACAGCTCAATCAGCCCCAGCATTTT. This chain connects TRBV5-4 to TRBJ1-5; 7 nucleotides line up with TRBD1. The V gene end was trimmed by 0 bases and the J gene end by 3 bases; junction bases not matched to a gene: 3. The CDR3 has 15 residues. The germline V gene has CDR1 SGHNT and CDR2 YYREEE (reference sequence).

V gene TRBV20-1 combines with J gene TRBJ1-1; 8 bases line up with TRBD1. CDR1 is DFQATT and CDR2 is SNEGSKA in the germline V gene (reference sequence). V shed 6 bases, J shed 4 bases, and the junction held 4 bases outside the gene matches. CDR3 length: 12 residues. The DNA for the CDR3 is TGCAGTGCAAGGACAGGGCCCACTGAAGCTTTCTTT. Amino acid sequence: CSARTGPTEAFF.

V and J are TRBV19 and TRBJ1-2, with TRBD1 identical over 9 bases. The CDR3 is 16 residues long. Germline CDR1 reads LNHDA; CDR2 reads SQIVND (reference sequence). The junction had 9 bases not matched to a gene; V was cut back by 3 bases and J by 4 bases. The CDR3 protein is CASSMSGTGNFYGYTF. The CDR3 bases are TGTGCCAGTAGTATGTCCGGGACAGGGAACTTCTATGGCTACACCTTC.

V usage is TRBV7-9 and J usage is TRBJ2-5, with D possibly matching TRBD1 (5 bases). Germline V CDR1 and CDR2: SEHNR, FQNEAQ (reference sequence). The V gene lost 5 bases and the J gene lost 3 bases, with 13 bases spanning the gap. The CDR3 is 14 residues long. For the CDR3, the DNA is TGTGCCAGCAGCCAGAGAAGGGGTAAAGAGACCCAGTACTTC. Its translation: CASSQRRGKETQYF.

The V and J genes are TRBV20-1 and TRBJ2-3, with 9 bases matching TRBD2. The germline V gene encodes CDR1 DFQATT and CDR2 SNEGSKA (reference sequence). J gave up 4 bases and V 3 bases, and 8 bases lay outside the gene matches. The CDR3 is 15 amino acids. The CDR3 is CSASGLAGISDTQYF. For the CDR3, the DNA is TGCAGTGCTAGCGGGCTAGCGGGGATCTCAGATACGCAGTATTTT.

The rearrangement links TRBV19 to TRBJ1-6; D ambiguous. This CDR3 contains 13 residues. CDR1 and CDR2 from the germline V gene are LNHDA and SQIVND (reference sequence). Between the trimmed V and J ends, which lost 5 bases and 7 bases, there was a span of 9 bases. This CDR3 reads CASSDAFNSPLHF. CDR3 nucleotides: TGTGCCAGTAGTGACGCCTTCAATTCACCCCTCCACTTT.

This clonotype came up once. The CDR3 is CASSIGLGTQETQYF. CDR3 nucleotides: TGTGCCAGCAGCATCGGACTAGGGACCCAAGAGACCCAGTACTTC. The V call is TRBV5-4, the J call TRBJ2-5; 7 positions agree with TRBD2. V lost 4 bases and J lost 1; bases outside the gene matches: 7. The CDR3 is 15 residues long. CDR1 is SGHNT, CDR2 YYREEE, per germline (reference sequence). The full variable domain, rest sourced from reference TRBV5-4 and TRBJ2-5, is ETGVTQSPTHLIKTRGQQVTLRCSSQSGHNTVSWYQQALGQGPQFIFQYYREEENGRGNFPPRFSGLQFPNYSSELNVNALELDDSALYLCASSIGLGTQETQYFGPGTRLLVL.

The chain combines TRBV15 with TRBJ1-2; D perhaps matches TRBD1 (5 bases). Trimming pared 0 bases from V and 4 bases from J, leaving 12 bases between. Germline loops: CDR1 LNHNV, CDR2 YYDKDF (reference sequence). This CDR3 has 15 amino acids. DNA for the CDR3: TGTGCCACCAGCAGAGATCCTACAGGAGGCTATGGCTACACCTTC. Translation: CATSRDPTGGYGYTF.

The V gene is TRBV7-2, the J gene TRBJ2-2, with D hard to call. V gave up 4 bases and J gave up 6 bases, with 12 bases separating them. Germline-derived CDR1 and CDR2 are SGHTA and FQGNSA. The CDR3 has 14 residues. For the CDR3, the DNA is TGTGCCAGCAGCTCCTCTCTCGTATCCGGGGAGCTGTTTTTT. Translation gives CASSSSLVSGELFF.

This chain joins TRBV19 and TRBJ1-1; D might be TRBD1 (6 bases). The CDR3 contains 14 residues. The V gene's germline CDR1 is LNHDA and CDR2 SQIVND (reference sequence). V was cut by 2 bases and J by 10 bases, with 17 bases left in between. DNA of the CDR3: TGTGCCAGTAGTATAAGACAGGCCCTGGCTGGAGCTTTCTTT. Its translation: CASSIRQALAGAFF.

The chain links TRBV9 to TRBJ1-1, with a possible D match to TRBD1 (5 bases). The CDR3 runs 15 residues. Trimming left V 0 bases short and J 4 bases short, with 13 bases between. Per germline, CDR1 SGDLS and CDR2 YYNGEE. The CDR3 nucleotides are TGTGCCAGCAGCGTAGGCGCGGTGGGGGGCACTGAAGCTTTCTTT. Its translation: CASSVGAVGGTEAFF. Full variable domain (rest looked up from reference TRBV9 and TRBJ1-1): DSGVTQTPKHLITATGQRVTLRCSPRSGDLSVYWYQQSLDQGLQFLIQYYNGEERAKGNILERFSAQQFPDLHSELNLSSLELGDSALYFCASSVGAVGGTEAFFGQGTRLTVV.

The chain is built from TRBV14 and TRBJ1-1; D call uncertain. The CDR3 has 13 residues. V was pared by 1 base and J by 0 bases, with 3 bases between. Germline lookup yields CDR1 SGHDN and CDR2 FVKESK. CDR3 residues: CASSQALNTEAFF. CDR3 sequence (DNA): TGTGCCAGCAGCCAAGCACTGAACACTGAAGCTTTCTTT.

This chain uses TRBV7-9 with TRBJ1-1; 7 bases match TRBD1. The CDR3 is 15 residues long. The junction had 7 bases not matched to a gene; V was cut back by 5 bases and J by 1 base. Germline V gives CDR1 SEHNR, CDR2 FQNEAQ (reference sequence). The CDR3 sequence is CASSPRQGGNTEAFF. The CDR3 DNA follows: TGTGCCAGCAGCCCGCGACAGGGAGGGAACACTGAAGCTTTCTTT.

The chain recombines TRBV7-9 with TRBJ1-5; 8 bases map to TRBD1. Losses at the gene ends were 5 bases for V and 6 bases for J; bases not matched to a gene: 12. Germline V gene sequence: CDR1 SEHNR, CDR2 FQNEAQ (reference sequence). The CDR3 has 16 residues. As DNA, the CDR3 is TGTGCCAGCAGCCAGGGTCTCGACAGGGGAAGTCAGCCCCAGCATTTT. Protein: CASSQGLDRGSQPQHF. Variable domain in full (rest from reference TRBV7-9 and TRBJ1-5): DTGVSQNPRHKITKRGQNVTFRCDPISEHNRLYWYRQTLGQGPEFLTYFQNEAQLEKSRLLSDRFSAERPKGSFSTLEIQRTEQGDSAMYLCASSQGLDRGSQPQHFGDGTRLSIL.

The chain has TRBV6-1 and TRBJ2-4; D may correspond to TRBD1 or TRBD2 (5 bases each). The germline CDR1 and CDR2 sequences are MNHNS and SASEGT. V gave up 0 bases and J gave up 6 bases, with 9 bases separating them. The CDR3 is 14 amino acids. The CDR3 DNA reads TGTGCCAGCAGTGAAGCGGGTGGGACAAACATTCAGTACTTC. Its protein is CASSEAGGTNIQYF.

The chain couples TRBV6-1 to TRBJ2-1, with TRBD2 matching 7 bases. The CDR3 runs to 15 residues. The germline V gene encodes CDR1 MNHNS and CDR2 SASEGT. After removal of 6 bases from V and 2 bases from J, the junction contained 7 bases not matched to a gene. CDR3 amino acids: CASRREANAYNEQFF. In DNA, the CDR3 is TGTGCCAGCAGACGGGAGGCGAACGCCTACAATGAGCAGTTCTTC.

The chain is built from TRBV4-1 and TRBJ2-1, with D uncertain. Germline V gene lookup returns CDR1 MGHRA and CDR2 YSYEKL. Trimming removed 1 base from V and 0 bases from J, with 7 bases in between. This CDR3 comprises 15 residues. The CDR3, as DNA: TGCGCCAGCAGCCAAGGTGCGAGCTCCTACAATGAGCAGTTCTTC. Translated, it gives CASSQGASSYNEQFF.

The chain uses TRBV6-4 and TRBJ2-1; 7 bases line up with TRBD2. V shed 4 bases and J 7 bases; nucleotides not matched to a gene: 10. Germline V gives CDR1 MRHNA, CDR2 SNTAGT. There are 15 residues in the CDR3. As DNA, the CDR3 is TGTGCCAGCAGTGCCTTGGGGGGGGGTGTAAATGAGCAGTTCTTC. It yields the protein CASSALGGGVNEQFF.

Only a few counts were recorded for this clonotype. The junction differs from germline at one of its ends, possibly a read error. The rearrangement uses TRBV5-3 and TRBJ1-2; no firm D call. TRBV5-3 is placed among ORFs of uncertain function. The CDR3 consists of 15 residues. The chain's CDR3 is CASSLEGFRDYGYTF. DNA for the CDR3: TGTGCCAGCAGCTTGGAAGGGTTTCGGGACTATGGCTACACCTTC.

The CDR3 DNA follows: TGTGCCAGTAGCGGGACGGCGATCAATCAGCCCCAGCATTTT. Translated: CASSGTAINQPQHF. This chain links TRBV19 with TRBJ1-5; TRBD1 might be the D (5 bases). The CDR3 extends over 14 amino acids. Trimming left V 6 bases short and J 3 bases short, with 12 bases between. From germline, CDR1 is LNHDA and CDR2 SQIVND (reference sequence).

This chain connects TRBV11-3 to TRBJ2-5, with TRBD2 identical over 11 bases. Trimming took 1 base from V and 2 from J; bases not matched to a gene: 6. Germline lookup yields CDR1 SGHNT and CDR2 YENEEA. The CDR3 runs 17 residues. The chain's CDR3 is CASSLGRLAGIQETQYF. The CDR3 DNA follows: TGTGCCAGCAGCTTAGGGCGACTAGCGGGGATACAAGAGACCCAGTACTTC.

The genes are TRBV5-1 and TRBJ2-1; a weak D match, TRBD1 (6 bases). The CDR3 runs 15 residues. The V gene lost 5 bases and the J gene lost 0 bases, with 12 bases spanning the gap. Germline V gene lookup returns CDR1 SGHRS and CDR2 YFSETQ. The CDR3 DNA is TGCGCCAGCAGTAGGACAGACCGCTCCTACAATGAGCAGTTCTTC. It translates to CASSRTDRSYNEQFF. Filled out from reference TRBV5-1 and TRBJ2-1, the complete variable domain reads KAGVTQTPRYLIKTRGQQVTLSCSPISGHRSVSWYQQTPGQGLQFLFEYFSETQRNKGNFPGRFSGRQFSNSRSEMNVSTLELGDSALYLCASSRTDRSYNEQFFGPGTRLTVL.

V usage is TRBV27 and J usage is TRBJ1-2, with 9 bases lining up with TRBD1. The germline V gene encodes CDR1 MNHEY and CDR2 SMNVEV (reference sequence). The CDR3 has 12 amino acids. With V trimmed by 5 bases and J by 13 bases, 8 bases remained unmatched. The CDR3: CASSRGTGSSTF. The CDR3 bases are TGTGCCAGCAGTCGAGGGACAGGGTCTTCCACCTTC.